What follows are 17 T cell receptor beta chains derived from one specimen sequenced in a study of blood T cell repertoires in COVID-19. Clones were sequenced by immunoSEQ multiplex PCR, and TCRdb holds only the in-frame ones, with some missing. Of about 65,000 clones listed, approximately 80% were seen once; the top ten hold around 9.6%. Sequenced material: peripheral blood. These receptors were taken from a man aged 50 or older with COVID-19, enrolled during active disease.

V is TRBV4-1 and J is TRBJ2-2; 9 bases are shared with TRBD1. The length of the CDR3 is 16 residues. With 5 bases clipped from V and 7 bases from J, the junction kept 11 bases outside the gene matches. Germline CDR1 is MGHRA and CDR2 is YSYEKL. The CDR3 protein is CASSTYRGREGGELFF. CDR3 in DNA: TGCGCCAGCAGCACCTACAGGGGGCGCGAGGGCGGGGAGCTGTTTTTT.

J is TRBJ2-1 and V is TRBV7-3; 9 nucleotides align to TRBD2. Germline V gene sequence: CDR1 SGHTA, CDR2 FQGTGA. The V gene end was trimmed by 2 bases and the J gene end by 10 bases; junction bases not matched to a gene: 9. The CDR3 runs to 15 residues. This CDR3 is CASSLVASGIEEQFF. DNA of the CDR3: TGTGCCAGCAGCTTAGTTGCTAGCGGGATTGAAGAGCAGTTCTTC.

About this clone itself: Other DNA sequences of this sample code for an identical CDR3. V is TRBV12-3 or TRBV12-4 and J is TRBJ2-6, with D unclear. The CDR3 loop spans 13 amino acids. The CDR3 DNA sequence: TGTGCTACACGAGGCACTGGGGCCAACGTCCTGACTTTC. Amino acid sequence: CATRGTGANVLTF.

The chain joins TRBV9 to TRBJ2-1; 7 nucleotides agree with TRBD2. Germline values: CDR1 SGDLS, CDR2 YYNGEE. CDR3 length equals 15 residues. V gave up 0 bases and J gave up 8 bases; unmatched junction bases: 8. DNA for the CDR3: TGTGCCAGCAGCGTAGGTACGGGAGGTGGACATGAGCAGTTCTTC. Translation gives CASSVGTGGGHEQFF.

The rearrangement links TRBV18 to TRBJ1-3, with D maybe TRBD1 (6 bases). Germline-derived CDR1 and CDR2 are KGHSH and LQKENI. The CDR3 totals 15 residues. Trimming cost V 3 bases and J 4 bases, with 13 bases left between them. CDR3 DNA: TGTGCCAGCTCACCGCTTCGGACAGCCGGAAACACCATATATTTT. This encodes CASSPLRTAGNTIYF.

This chain joins TRBV29-1 and TRBJ1-1; tentative D call: TRBD1 (6 bases). V lost 7 bases to trimming and J lost 1 base, with 13 bases between them. There are 13 residues in the CDR3. Germline V gene data show CDR1 as SQVTM and CDR2 as ANQGSEA. The DNA for the CDR3 is TGCAGCGCCTGGACAGATAGGAACACTGAAGCTTTCTTT. This translates into CSAWTDRNTEAFF.

The chain employs TRBV7-9 and TRBJ1-2; no firm D call. Trimming cost V 1 base and J 6 bases, with 12 bases left between them. Germline CDR1 and CDR2: SEHNR and FQNEAQ (reference sequence). The length of the CDR3 is 14 residues. CDR3 sequence (DNA): TGTGCCAGCAGCTTAGTGTCGGGTGCCCATGGCTACACCTTC. Translating it yields CASSLVSGAHGYTF.

The table lists this clone with a count of one. The CDR3 here is CATSRDLSYGYTF. Written as DNA, the CDR3 is TGTGCCACCAGCAGAGATTTGAGCTATGGCTACACCTTC. The rearrangement joins TRBV15 to TRBJ1-2; D is unclear. In germline, CDR1 is LNHNV, CDR2 YYDKDF (reference sequence). V was cut by 0 bases and J by 4 bases, with 6 bases left in between. The CDR3 sequence is 13 residues long.

The V and J genes are TRBV6-5 and TRBJ2-7, with TRBD1 matching 9 bases. The J segment lost 3 bases and the V segment lost 8 bases, leaving 11 bases of the junction unmatched. The CDR3 is 15 amino acids. Germline CDR1 MNHEY, CDR2 SVGAGI. The DNA for the CDR3 is TGTGCCAGCCCACCCGGGGGGACAGGGTACTACGAGCAGTACTTC. It codes for CASPPGGTGYYEQYF.

In this sample, this clone turned up once. The chain has TRBV4-1 and TRBJ2-4; 8 nucleotides match TRBD1. V lost 1 base and J lost 8; bases outside the gene matches: 4. Germline assignment: CDR1 MGHRA and CDR2 YSYEKL. The CDR3 runs 14 residues. CDR3 protein: CASSQGQGADIQYF. The CDR3 region has the DNA TGCGCCAGCAGCCAAGGTCAGGGGGCGGACATTCAGTACTTC.

The chain carries TRBV24-1 and TRBJ2-7; 7 nucleotides match TRBD1. Trimming at V came to 1 base and at J to 3 bases, leaving 5 bases not matched to a gene. The V gene's germline CDR1 is KGHDR and CDR2 SFDVKD. CDR3 size: 15 residues. The CDR3 is CATSDFGAGGYEQYF. CDR3 coding DNA: TGTGCCACCAGTGATTTTGGCGCAGGGGGCTACGAGCAGTACTTC.

J is TRBJ2-4 and V is TRBV7-2; TRBD1 matches 9 bases. This CDR3 contains 19 residues. The ends lost 2 bases at V and 7 bases at J; junction bases unmatched: 18. Germline CDR1 is SGHTA and CDR2 is FQGNSA. The DNA of the CDR3 is TGTGCCAGCAGCTTAAGGGGGCTCCCCGGGACAGGGTTAGGGAACATTCAGTACTTC. Translating gives CASSLRGLPGTGLGNIQYF.

This clone was seen only once. The rearrangement joins TRBV4-3 to TRBJ1-2, with 7 bases lining up with TRBD1. The CDR3 runs to 15 residues. The germline V gene has CDR1 LGHNA and CDR2 YSLEER. V trimming: 4 bases; J trimming: 8 bases; junction bases outside the gene matches: 13. The CDR3 coding sequence is TGCGCCAGCAGCCCAGGGGGAATCGGGGTCGGCGGCTACACCTTC. The encoded protein is CASSPGGIGVGGYTF.

Only one count was recorded for this clone. CDR3 amino acids: CASSGSGGWETQYF. DNA of the CDR3: TGTGCCAGCAGTGGTAGCGGGGGATGGGAGACCCAGTACTTC. The chain employs TRBV6-2 or TRBV6-3 and TRBJ2-5; 9 bases match TRBD2. The CDR3 spans 14 residues. Per the germline V gene, CDR1 is MNHEY and CDR2 is SVGEGT. V lost 5 bases and J lost 5; bases outside the gene matches: 6.

In nucleotides, the CDR3 is TGTGCCAGCAGTTTTTTGGACAGGGAAGCCTCTGGGGCCAACGTCCTGACTTTC. Protein: CASSFLDREASGANVLTF. V usage is TRBV27 and J usage is TRBJ2-6; 8 bases are a match to TRBD1. J was trimmed by 0 bases and V by 3 bases; bases with no gene match: 7. The CDR3 covers 18 residues. Germline CDR1 and CDR2: MNHEY and SMNVEV (reference sequence).

A word on this clone: Other nucleotide sequences from this sample produce the same CDR3. The chain carries TRBV30 and TRBJ2-7, with a possible D match to TRBD2 (5 bases). V was cut by 0 bases and J by 6 bases, with 15 bases left in between. The CDR3 has 14 residues. Germline CDR1 GTSNPN, CDR2 SVGIG (reference sequence). The CDR3 spells CAWSVSGVKSEQYF. CDR3 DNA sequence: TGTGCCTGGAGTGTAAGCGGAGTGAAGAGCGAGCAGTACTTC.

The chain couples TRBV19 to TRBJ1-4; 8 positions agree with TRBD1. CDR1 LNHDA and CDR2 SQIVND come from the germline V gene (reference sequence). This CDR3 contains 15 residues. The V segment lost 5 bases and the J segment 8 bases; nucleotides outside the gene matches: 10. The CDR3 protein is CASSVQGAANEKLFF. The CDR3 DNA reads TGTGCCAGTAGTGTTCAGGGGGCTGCGAACGAAAAACTGTTTTTT.